This T cell receptor (beta chain) stems from a study of technical replicates of blood from several donors. The CDR3 length is 14 residues. Trimming stripped 6 bases from V and 4 bases from J, with 12 bases between. Germline CDR1 is MDHEN and CDR2 is SYDVKM. Sequencing used immunoSEQ multiplex PCR; TCRdb keeps in-frame clones, though not all of them. The sample contains roughly 80,000 clones, around 96% of which appear only once. The gene calls are TRBV28 and TRBJ1-4; tentatively, D is TRBD1 (6 bases). Material: T cells isolated from PBMCs. The TCR originated in a human donor in good health. This CDR3 reads CASSTDRRNEKLFF. The CDR3, as DNA: TGTGCCAGCAGCACTGACAGGCGTAATGAAAAACTGTTTTTT.